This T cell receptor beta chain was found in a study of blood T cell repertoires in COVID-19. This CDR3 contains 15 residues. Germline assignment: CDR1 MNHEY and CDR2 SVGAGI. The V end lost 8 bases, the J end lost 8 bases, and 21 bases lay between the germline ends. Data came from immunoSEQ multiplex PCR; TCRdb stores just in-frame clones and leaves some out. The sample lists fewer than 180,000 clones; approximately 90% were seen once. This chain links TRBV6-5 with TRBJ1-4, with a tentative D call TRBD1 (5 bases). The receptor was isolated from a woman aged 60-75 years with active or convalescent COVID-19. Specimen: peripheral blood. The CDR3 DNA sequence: TGTGCCAGCGCCCAAGGGACTGCCCAAGGGGAAAAACTGTTTTTT. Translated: CASAQGTAQGEKLFF.